This record concerns one T cell receptor beta chain sequence. Its target is not known. This specimen belongs to a study of shared clonotypes between healthy human individuals. Study-wide context: A couple of women and a few men aged 18 to 49 made up the donors. Each donor's CD4 naive and CD4 memory cells filled three plates apiece, CD8 naive two, and CD8 memory one.

Study-wide results and limits: Clonotypes shared by all four donors outscored non-shared clonotypes in generation probability. Shared across a handful of donors were roughly 5.3% of the naive CD4 clonotypes.

TCRdb's copy holds only in-frame clones and misses some; the assay was immunoSEQ multiplex PCR. The table has roughly 2 million clones, under 97% seen once. This clonotype was obtained from a man between 18 and 35 years old in good health. The source material was naive CD4+ T cells sorted from blood. The subset denotes: CD45RA+ positively selected.

The CDR3 loop reads CASSITKRGTYEQYF. The CDR3 bases are TGTGCCAGCTCAATAACGAAAAGGGGGACCTACGAGCAGTACTTC. This chain joins TRBV18 and TRBJ2-7, with D possibly matching TRBD1 (6 bases). The length of the CDR3 is 15 residues. Germline V gene sequence: CDR1 KGHSH, CDR2 LQKENI. Between the trimmed V and J ends, which lost 5 bases and 2 bases, there was a span of 16 bases.